These 5 T cell receptor beta chains originate from one sample sequenced in a study of cytomegalovirus exposure and HLA in healthy donors. Generated by immunoSEQ multiplex PCR, the TCRdb table keeps only in-frame clones and is missing some. The sample records fewer than 120,000 clones, roughly 90% being singletons. The sample taken for sequencing was PBMCs. The receptors shown here come from a woman in her twenties or thirties in good health and CMV-seropositive.

J is TRBJ2-3 and V is TRBV11-2, with 7 bases aligning to TRBD2. V was clipped by 5 bases and J by 1 base; unmatched bases: 9. The CDR3 covers 16 residues. Germline V lookup: CDR1 SGHAT, CDR2 FQNNGV. CDR3 amino acids: CASSPLYGGGTDTQYF. The DNA for the CDR3 is TGTGCCAGCAGCCCCCTGTATGGGGGGGGCACAGATACGCAGTATTTT.

The rearrangement uses TRBV4-3 and TRBJ1-1; TRBD1 matches 9 bases. Germline V gene lookup returns CDR1 LGHNA and CDR2 YSLEER. The CDR3 length is 14 residues. The junction had 2 bases not matched to a gene; V was cut back by 3 bases and J by 3 bases. DNA of the CDR3: TGCGCCAGCAGCCAGTACAGGGGGCACACTGAAGCTTTCTTT. Protein product: CASSQYRGHTEAFF.

The chain is built from TRBV20-1 and TRBJ2-5; 7 positions agree with TRBD2. Looked up from germline, CDR1 is DFQATT and CDR2 is SNEGSKA (reference sequence). J was trimmed by 3 bases and V by 6 bases; bases with no gene match: 1. CDR3 size: 11 residues. CDR3 nucleotides: TGCAGTGCAAGCGGGGAAGAGACCCAGTACTTC. This sequence encodes CSASGEETQYF.

The V call is TRBV4-3, the J call TRBJ2-7, with 12 bases identical to TRBD2. Germline V gene data show CDR1 as LGHNA and CDR2 as YSLEER. Trimming removed 3 bases from V and 2 bases from J; junction bases left unmatched: 2. The CDR3 contains 15 residues. CDR3 region: CASSHGLAGTYEQYF. Here the CDR3 DNA reads TGCGCCAGCAGCCATGGACTAGCGGGGACCTACGAGCAGTACTTC.

The J gene is TRBJ2-7, the V gene TRBV11-2; 9 nucleotides match TRBD1. This CDR3 region has 14 residues. Trimming removed 3 bases from V and 3 bases from J; junction bases left unmatched: 3. The germline CDR1 and CDR2 sequences are SGHAT and FQNNGV. This chain's CDR3 is CASSLLTGGYEQYF. The CDR3, as DNA: TGTGCCAGCAGCTTGCTGACAGGGGGCTACGAGCAGTACTTC.